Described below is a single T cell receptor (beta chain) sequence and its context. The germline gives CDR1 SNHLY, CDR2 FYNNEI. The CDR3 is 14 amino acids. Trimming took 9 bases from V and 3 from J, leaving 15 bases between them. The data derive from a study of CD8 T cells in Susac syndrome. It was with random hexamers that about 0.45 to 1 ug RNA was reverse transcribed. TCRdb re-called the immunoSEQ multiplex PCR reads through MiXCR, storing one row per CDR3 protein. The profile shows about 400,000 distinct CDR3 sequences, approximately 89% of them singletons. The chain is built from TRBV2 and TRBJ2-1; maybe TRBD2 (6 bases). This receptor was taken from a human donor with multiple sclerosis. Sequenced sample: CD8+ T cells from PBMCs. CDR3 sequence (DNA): TGTGCCAGAGACAAGGGCGGGATCTACAATGAGCAGTTCTTC. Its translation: CARDKGGIYNEQFF. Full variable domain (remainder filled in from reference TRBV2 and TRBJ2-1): EPEVTQTPSHQVTQMGQEVILRCVPISNHLYFYWYRQILGQKVEFLVSFYNNEISEKSEIFDDQFSVERPDGSNFTLKIRSTKLEDSAMYFCARDKGGIYNEQFFGPGTRLTVL.